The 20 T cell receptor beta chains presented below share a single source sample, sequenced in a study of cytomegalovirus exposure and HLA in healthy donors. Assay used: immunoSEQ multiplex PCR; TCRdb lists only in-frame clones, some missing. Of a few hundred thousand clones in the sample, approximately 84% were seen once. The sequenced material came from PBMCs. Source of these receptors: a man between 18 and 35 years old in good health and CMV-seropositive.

In DNA form, the CDR3 reads TGTGCCAGCAGCCAAGAGACTATAGCCAGCTACGAGCAGTACTTC. Translated: CASSQETIASYEQYF. V and J are TRBV4-2 and TRBJ2-7; possibly TRBD2 for D (5 bases). V shed 0 bases and J shed 3 bases, with 12 bases lying between them. Germline CDR1 reads LGHNA; CDR2 reads YNFKEQ. This CDR3 is 15 amino acids long.

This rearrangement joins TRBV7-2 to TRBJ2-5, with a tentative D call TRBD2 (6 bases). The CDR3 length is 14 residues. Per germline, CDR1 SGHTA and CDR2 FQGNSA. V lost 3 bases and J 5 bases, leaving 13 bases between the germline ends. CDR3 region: CASSLRRAGETQYF. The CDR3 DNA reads TGTGCCAGCAGCTTGCGGAGGGCGGGGGAGACCCAGTACTTC. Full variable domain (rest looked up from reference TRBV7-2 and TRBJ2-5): GAGVSQSPSNKVTEKGKDVELRCDPISGHTALYWYRQSLGQGLEFLIYFQGNSAPDKSGLPSDRFSAERTGGSVSTLTIQRTQQEDSAVYLCASSLRRAGETQYFGPGTRLLVL.

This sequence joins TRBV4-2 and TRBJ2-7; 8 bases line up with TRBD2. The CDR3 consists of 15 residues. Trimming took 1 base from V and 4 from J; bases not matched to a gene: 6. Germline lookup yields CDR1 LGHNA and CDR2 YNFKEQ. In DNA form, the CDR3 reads TGTGCCAGCAGCCAAGGACAGCGGGAGAGATACGAGCAGTACTTC. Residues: CASSQGQRERYEQYF.

This CDR3 reads CASSIGDGEETQYF. The CDR3 DNA is TGTGCCAGTAGTATAGGAGACGGGGAGGAGACCCAGTACTTC. The chain is built from TRBV19 and TRBJ2-5; a possible D gene is TRBD2 (5 bases). Germline V lookup: CDR1 LNHDA, CDR2 SQIVND (reference sequence). Trimming cost V 1 base and J 5 bases, with 11 bases left between them. The CDR3 spans 14 residues.

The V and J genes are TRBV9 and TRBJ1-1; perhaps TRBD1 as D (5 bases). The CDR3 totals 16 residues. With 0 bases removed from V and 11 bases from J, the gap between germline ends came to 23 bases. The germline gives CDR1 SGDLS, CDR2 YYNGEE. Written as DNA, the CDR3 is TGTGCCAGCAGCGTAGCGGATGGGGCAGTAAGCCTTCGGGCTTTCTTT. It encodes CASSVADGAVSLRAFF.

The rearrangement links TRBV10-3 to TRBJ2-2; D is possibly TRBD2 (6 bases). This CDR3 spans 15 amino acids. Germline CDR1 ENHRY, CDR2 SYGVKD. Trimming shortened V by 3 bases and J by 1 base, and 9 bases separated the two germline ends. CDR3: CAISELGGNTGELFF. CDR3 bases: TGTGCCATCAGTGAATTGGGAGGGAACACCGGGGAGCTGTTTTTT.

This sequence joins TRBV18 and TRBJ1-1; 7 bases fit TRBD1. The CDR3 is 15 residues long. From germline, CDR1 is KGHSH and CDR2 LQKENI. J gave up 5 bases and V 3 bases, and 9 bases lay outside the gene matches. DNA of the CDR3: TGTGCCAGCTCACCCGATTTGACAGGGCATACTGAAGCTTTCTTT. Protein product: CASSPDLTGHTEAFF.

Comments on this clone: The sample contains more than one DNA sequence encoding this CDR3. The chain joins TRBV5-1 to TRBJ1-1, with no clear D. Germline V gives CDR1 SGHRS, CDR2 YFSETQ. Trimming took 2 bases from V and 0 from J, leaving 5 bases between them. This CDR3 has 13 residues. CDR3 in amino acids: CASSLGLNTEAFF. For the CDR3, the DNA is TGCGCCAGCAGCTTAGGATTGAACACTGAAGCTTTCTTT.

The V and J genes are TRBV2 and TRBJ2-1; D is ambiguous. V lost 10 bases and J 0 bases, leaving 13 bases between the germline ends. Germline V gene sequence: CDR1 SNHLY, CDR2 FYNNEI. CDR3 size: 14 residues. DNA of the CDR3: TGTGCCATCCCCCAGCCGAGCTCCTACAATGAGCAGTTCTTC. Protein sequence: CAIPQPSSYNEQFF.

CDR3 DNA sequence: TGTGCCAGCAGCTCGGGAACCCAGGGCACAGATACGCAGTATTTT. Translating it yields CASSSGTQGTDTQYF. The genes are TRBV5-6 and TRBJ2-3, with TRBD2 as a possible D gene (5 bases). Between the trimmed V and J ends, which lost 3 bases and 1 base, there was a span of 12 bases. Germline CDR1 and CDR2: SGHDT and YYEEEE. The CDR3 has 15 amino acids.

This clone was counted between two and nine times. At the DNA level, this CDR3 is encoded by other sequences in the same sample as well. CDR3 sequence: CASSVGPTYEQYF. In nucleotides, the CDR3 is TGTGCCAGCAGCGTCGGCCCTACCTACGAGCAGTACTTC. The chain links TRBV9 to TRBJ2-7, with D unclear. CDR1 SGDLS and CDR2 YYNGEE come from the germline V gene. This CDR3 region has 13 residues. V lost 2 bases, J lost 2 bases, and 8 bases lay in between.

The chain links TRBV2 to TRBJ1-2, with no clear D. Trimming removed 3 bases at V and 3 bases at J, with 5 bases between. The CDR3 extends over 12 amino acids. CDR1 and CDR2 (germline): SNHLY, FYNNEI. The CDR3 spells CASSDDYYGYTF. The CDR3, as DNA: TGTGCCAGCAGTGACGATTACTATGGCTACACCTTC.

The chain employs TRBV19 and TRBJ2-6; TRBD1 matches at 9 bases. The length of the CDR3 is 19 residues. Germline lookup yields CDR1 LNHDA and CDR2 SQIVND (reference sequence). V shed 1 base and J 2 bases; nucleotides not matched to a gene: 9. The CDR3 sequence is CASSIGGGTGSPGANVLTF. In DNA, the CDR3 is TGTGCCAGTAGTATAGGGGGAGGGACAGGGAGCCCTGGGGCCAACGTCCTGACTTTC. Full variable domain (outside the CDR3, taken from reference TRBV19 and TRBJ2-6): DGGITQSPKYLFRKEGQNVTLSCEQNLNHDAMYWYRQDPGQGLRLIYYSQIVNDFQKGDIAEGYSVSREKKESFPLTVTSAQKNPTAFYLCASSIGGGTGSPGANVLTFGAGSRLTVL.

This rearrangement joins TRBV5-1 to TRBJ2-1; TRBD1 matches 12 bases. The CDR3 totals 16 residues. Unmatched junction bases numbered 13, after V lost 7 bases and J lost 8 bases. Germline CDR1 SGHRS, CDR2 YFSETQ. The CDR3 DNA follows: TGCGCCAGCTCTTTGCAGGGACAGGGGGCAGGTGATGAGCAGTTCTTC. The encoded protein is CASSLQGQGAGDEQFF.

CDR3: CASSEVAVSTDTQYF. In DNA form, the CDR3 reads TGTGCCAGCAGTGAAGTAGCGGTTTCCACAGATACGCAGTATTTT. This rearrangement joins TRBV2 to TRBJ2-3; D perhaps matches TRBD2 (6 bases). Germline CDR1 reads SNHLY; CDR2 reads FYNNEI. The CDR3 has 15 residues. With 1 base removed from V and 2 bases from J, the gap between germline ends came to 10 bases.

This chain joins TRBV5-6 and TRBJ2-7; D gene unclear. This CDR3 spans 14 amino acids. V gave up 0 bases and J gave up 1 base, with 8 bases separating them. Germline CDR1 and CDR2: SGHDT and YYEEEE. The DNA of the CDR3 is TGTGCCAGCAGCTTGGAGGCCCAATCCTACGAGCAGTACTTC. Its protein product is CASSLEAQSYEQYF.

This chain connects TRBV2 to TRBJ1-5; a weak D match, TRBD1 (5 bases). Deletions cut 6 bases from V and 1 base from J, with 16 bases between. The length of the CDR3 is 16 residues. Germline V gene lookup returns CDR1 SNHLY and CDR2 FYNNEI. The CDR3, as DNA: TGTGCCAGCAGCCCCGGGTTCGGGGGAAGCAATCAGCCCCAGCATTTT. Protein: CASSPGFGGSNQPQHF.

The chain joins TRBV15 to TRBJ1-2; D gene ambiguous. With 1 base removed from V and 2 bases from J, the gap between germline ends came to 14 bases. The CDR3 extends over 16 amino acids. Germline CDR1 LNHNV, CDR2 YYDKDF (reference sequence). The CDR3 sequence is CATSRGGYSLNYGYTF. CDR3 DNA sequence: TGTGCCACCAGCAGAGGAGGATACAGTTTAAACTATGGCTACACCTTC.

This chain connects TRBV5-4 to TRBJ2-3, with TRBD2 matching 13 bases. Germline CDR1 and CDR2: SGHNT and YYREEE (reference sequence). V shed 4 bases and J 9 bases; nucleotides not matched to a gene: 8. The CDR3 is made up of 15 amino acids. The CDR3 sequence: CASSQGLAGDGTQYF. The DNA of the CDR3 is TGTGCCAGCAGCCAAGGACTAGCGGGAGACGGGACGCAGTATTTT.

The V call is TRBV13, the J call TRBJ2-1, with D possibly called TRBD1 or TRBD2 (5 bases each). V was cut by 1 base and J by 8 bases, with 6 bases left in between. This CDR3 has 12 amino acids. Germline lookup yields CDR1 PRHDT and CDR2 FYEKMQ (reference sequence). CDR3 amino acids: CASSLVGDEQFF. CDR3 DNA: TGTGCCAGCAGCTTAGTGGGGGATGAGCAGTTCTTC.